Each of the 31 T cell receptor beta chains below was sequenced from the same sample in a study of early T cells in non-severe SARS-CoV-2 infection. From the 5' RACE reads, TCRdb called clonotypes with MiXCR, one entry per CDR3 protein. Here the sample spans approximately 77,000 distinct CDR3 sequences, more than 10% being singletons. Here the sequenced sample was whole blood, taken at baseline. The receptors stem from an adult who was a healthcare worker with PCR-confirmed SARS-CoV-2 infection or an uninfected control (not recorded which). The donor label of this sample is uncertain.

V usage is TRBV7-3 and J usage is TRBJ2-5, with 7 bases fitting TRBD1. From germline, CDR1 is SGHTA and CDR2 FQGTGA. The CDR3 length is 15 residues. The trim removed 1 base at V and 2 bases at J, leaving 4 bases unmatched. The DNA of the CDR3 is TGTGCCAGCAGCTTAAGAGGGGGCCTACAAGAGACCCAGTACTTC. Its translation is CASSLRGGLQETQYF.

This clonotype has a handful of counts. The DNA of the CDR3 is TGTGCCAGCAGCCAAGGGCGAGGGGGGCTTAACACTGAAGCTTTCTTT. As protein: CASSQGRGGLNTEAFF. This chain connects TRBV3-1 to TRBJ1-1; D is possibly TRBD1 (6 bases). The CDR3 runs 16 residues. CDR1 and CDR2 from the germline V gene are LGHDT and YNNKEL (reference sequence). Trimming pared 1 base from V and 2 bases from J, leaving 14 bases between. The whole variable domain, filled in from reference TRBV3-1 and TRBJ1-1, reads DTAVSQTPKYLVTQMGNDKSIKCEQNLGHDTMYWYKQDSKKFLKIMFSYNNKELIINETVPNRFSPKSPDKAHLNLHINSLELGDSAVYFCASSQGRGGLNTEAFFGQGTRLTVV.

V is TRBV21-1 and J is TRBJ2-5; the tabulated D call, TRBD1, remains unverified against the DNA. TRBV21-1 is shown as a pseudogene. The CDR3 is made up of 14 amino acids. The CDR3 nucleotides read TGTGCCAGCTCCTTGGGACGGTCCCAAGAGACCCAGTACTTC. This translates into CASSLGRSQETQYF.

This clonotype was picked up many times. The chain uses TRBV12-3 or TRBV12-4 and TRBJ1-2; TRBD1 matches 7 bases. The CDR3 has 14 amino acids. V was clipped by 6 bases and J by 6 bases; unmatched bases: 10. CDR3 loop: CASSHDRDRNGYTF. The CDR3 bases are TGTGCCAGCAGCCATGACAGGGATCGGAATGGCTACACCTTC.

This chain uses TRBV9 with TRBJ1-1; D perhaps matches TRBD1 (6 bases). V lost 4 bases and J 3 bases, leaving 16 bases between the germline ends. Germline V gene lookup returns CDR1 SGDLS and CDR2 YYNGEE. The CDR3 is 15 amino acids. The DNA of the CDR3 is TGTGCCAGCAGCTCATCGGTGGAGGGGGACACTGAAGCTTTCTTT. Translation gives CASSSSVEGDTEAFF.

The chain combines TRBV13 with TRBJ1-3; D possibly corresponds to TRBD1 (6 bases). Germline assignment: CDR1 PRHDT and CDR2 FYEKMQ (reference sequence). The CDR3 is 15 amino acids. The V and J ends lost 4 bases and 0 bases respectively, with 10 bases between them. CDR3 residues: CASSSTGLSGNTIYF. The CDR3 region has the DNA TGTGCCAGCAGCTCGACAGGACTCTCTGGAAACACCATATATTTT.

This clonotype has only a few counts. The rearrangement links TRBV29-1 to TRBJ2-1, with D perhaps assigned TRBD1 or TRBD2 (5 bases each). V was trimmed by 3 bases and J by 6 bases, leaving 12 bases between them. The CDR3 spans 13 residues. The germline V gene encodes CDR1 SQVTM and CDR2 ANQGSEA. DNA for the CDR3: TGCAGCGTTGACAATGAGGGGTCCAATGAGCAGTTCTTC. Its translation: CSVDNEGSNEQFF.

This clonotype occurred a few times. The chain has TRBV14 and TRBJ2-3; D is uncertain. The CDR3 runs 14 residues. V was trimmed by 4 bases and J by 5 bases, leaving 13 bases between them. Looked up from germline, CDR1 is SGHDN and CDR2 is FVKESK. CDR3 nucleotides: TGTGCCAGCAGCCTACGGCCCAGAATAGATACGCAGTATTTT. This encodes CASSLRPRIDTQYF. Full variable domain (outside the CDR3, taken from reference TRBV14 and TRBJ2-3): EAGVTQFPSHSVIEKGQTVTLRCDPISGHDNLYWYRRVMGKEIKFLLHFVKESKQDESGMPNNRFLAERTGGTYSTLKVQPAELEDSGVYFCASSLRPRIDTQYFGPGTRLTVL.

This chain joins TRBV2 and TRBJ1-1; 11 bases are a match to TRBD1. Germline CDR1 and CDR2: SNHLY and FYNNEI. The CDR3 runs 13 residues. Trimming took 10 bases from V and 7 from J; bases not matched to a gene: 8. The CDR3 here is CATNPGTGGEAFF. The DNA of the CDR3 is TGTGCCACCAATCCAGGGACAGGGGGTGAAGCTTTCTTT.

This chain connects TRBV5-1 to TRBJ1-5; 10 nucleotides agree with TRBD1. The CDR3 is made up of 16 amino acids. CDR1 is SGHRS, CDR2 YFSETQ, per germline. After removal of 4 bases from V and 1 base from J, the junction contained 5 bases not matched to a gene. CDR3: CASSPGTGVSNQPQHF. In nucleotides, the CDR3 is TGCGCCAGCAGCCCCGGGACAGGGGTGAGCAATCAGCCCCAGCATTTT.

This clonotype was detected only a few times. The chain combines TRBV11-2 with TRBJ2-3; TRBD2 matches 10 bases. This CDR3 has 17 residues. CDR1 is SGHAT and CDR2 is FQNNGV in the germline V gene. Losses at the gene ends were 5 bases for V and 5 bases for J; bases not matched to a gene: 13. The CDR3 DNA is TGTGCCAGCAGCCTAACTTTAGCGGGGGGACCAGGAGATACGCAGTATTTT. Its translation is CASSLTLAGGPGDTQYF.

This clonotype was detected a few times. The gene calls are TRBV14 and TRBJ1-3, with D maybe TRBD1 (5 bases). There are 14 residues in the CDR3. Germline V gives CDR1 SGHDN, CDR2 FVKESK. Deletions cut 6 bases from V and 0 bases from J, with 9 bases between. The CDR3 DNA is TGTGCCAGCAGAGACACAGGCTCTGGAAACACCATATATTTT. Translated: CASRDTGSGNTIYF.

The rearrangement uses TRBV5-1 and TRBJ2-1; 11 bases are a match to TRBD2. The CDR3 extends over 16 amino acids. Germline lookup yields CDR1 SGHRS and CDR2 YFSETQ. The V segment lost 5 bases and the J segment 6 bases; nucleotides outside the gene matches: 10. This CDR3 is CASREPLAGVPNEQFF. CDR3 nucleotides: TGCGCCAGCAGGGAGCCACTAGCGGGAGTACCCAATGAGCAGTTCTTC.

Regarding this clonotype: A read error may account for a junction end that differs from germline. The J gene is TRBJ1-2, the V gene TRBV2; no clear D gene. CDR3 length: 12 amino acids. CDR1 and CDR2 (germline): SNHLY, FYNNEI. CDR3 nucleotide sequence: TGTGCCAGCAGAGAAGACGGCTATGGCTACACCTTC. Translation: CASREDGYGYTF.

This clonotype occurred many times. The chain uses TRBV20-1 and TRBJ2-1, with D perhaps being TRBD1 or TRBD2 (5 bases each). Trimming removed 5 bases from V and 8 bases from J, with 22 bases in between. The length of the CDR3 is 15 residues. Germline CDR1 is DFQATT and CDR2 is SNEGSKA (reference sequence). The CDR3 sequence is CSALLGLAPKYEQFF. In nucleotides, the CDR3 is TGCAGTGCTCTATTGGGGCTAGCTCCCAAGTATGAGCAGTTCTTC.

In this sample, this clonotype turned up many times. The chain recombines TRBV9 with TRBJ2-5; weak D call: TRBD2 (5 bases). The germline gives CDR1 SGDLS, CDR2 YYNGEE. This CDR3 is built from 14 residues. Trimming removed 0 bases from V and 1 base from J, with 7 bases in between. The CDR3 sequence is CASSVEGAQETQYF. In nucleotides, the CDR3 is TGTGCCAGCAGCGTAGAGGGAGCCCAAGAGACCCAGTACTTC.

This clonotype has a count of ten or more. The V call is TRBV5-1, the J call TRBJ2-5, with unresolved D. The CDR3 has 16 residues. Germline loops: CDR1 SGHRS, CDR2 YFSETQ. V shed 0 bases and J shed 1 base, with 13 bases lying between them. As DNA, the CDR3 is TGCGCCAGCAGCTTGGGGGTTGATTCGAGCCAAGAGACCCAGTACTTC. It yields the protein CASSLGVDSSQETQYF. Complete variable domain (other parts from reference TRBV5-1 and TRBJ2-5): KAGVTQTPRYLIKTRGQQVTLSCSPISGHRSVSWYQQTPGQGLQFLFEYFSETQRNKGNFPGRFSGRQFSNSRSEMNVSTLELGDSALYLCASSLGVDSSQETQYFGPGTRLLVL.

This clonotype was counted ten times or more. The chain joins TRBV5-1 to TRBJ2-7; no firm D call. Looked up from germline, CDR1 is SGHRS and CDR2 is YFSETQ. V was shortened by 4 bases and J by 3 bases, with 17 bases between the two germline ends. CDR3 length equals 15 residues. The CDR3 nucleotides are TGCGCCAGCAGCCTGACCAGACAACGGAGCTACGAGCAGTACTTC. Amino acid sequence: CASSLTRQRSYEQYF. Full variable domain (rest looked up from reference TRBV5-1 and TRBJ2-7): KAGVTQTPRYLIKTRGQQVTLSCSPISGHRSVSWYQQTPGQGLQFLFEYFSETQRNKGNFPGRFSGRQFSNSRSEMNVSTLELGDSALYLCASSLTRQRSYEQYFGPGTRLTVT.

The CDR3 protein is CASGVWGRETQYF. CDR3 DNA sequence: TGCGCCTCGGGAGTGTGGGGGCGAGAGACCCAGTACTTC. The chain combines TRBV4-3 with TRBJ2-5; the D call may be TRBD1 or TRBD2 (6 bases each). Trimming cost V 11 bases and J 4 bases, with 17 bases left between them. The CDR3 extends over 13 amino acids. Per germline, CDR1 LGHNA and CDR2 YSLEER.

This clonotype was found a few times. The chain is built from TRBV9 and TRBJ1-3, with D maybe TRBD1 (5 bases). The germline V gene encodes CDR1 SGDLS and CDR2 YYNGEE. V lost 4 bases and J lost 0, with 8 bases in between. This CDR3 has 14 residues. CDR3 DNA sequence: TGTGCCAGCAGCCTGACAGACTCTGGAAACACCATATATTTT. Protein product: CASSLTDSGNTIYF. Based on the CDR3 plus reference TRBV9 and TRBJ1-3, the full variable domain is DSGVTQTPKHLITATGQRVTLRCSPRSGDLSVYWYQQSLDQGLQFLIQYYNGEERAKGNILERFSAQQFPDLHSELNLSSLELGDSALYFCASSLTDSGNTIYFGEGSWLTVV.

This clonotype came up a few times. The J gene is TRBJ2-5, the V gene TRBV12-5; 10 bases fit TRBD1. The CDR3 runs to 15 residues. With 3 bases clipped from V and 4 bases from J, the junction kept 5 bases outside the gene matches. Germline V CDR1 and CDR2: LGHNT, FRNRAP. For the CDR3, the DNA is TGTGCTAGTGGTTTTCCCGGACAGGGGGTAGAGACCCAGTACTTC. This translates into CASGFPGQGVETQYF.

A note on this clonotype: Given the absence of the conserved phenylalanine or tryptophan at the CDR3 end, a read error is likely. This chain joins TRBV5-1 and TRBJ1-2, with D uncertain. CDR3 length equals 14 residues. Germline V gene sequence: CDR1 SGHRS, CDR2 YFSETQ. Trimming removed 0 bases from V and 4 bases from J, with 10 bases in between. The CDR3 DNA reads TGCGCCAGCAGCTTGGATGTTTCGGGCTATGGCTACACCTAC. Its protein product is CASSLDVSGYGYTY.

The J gene is TRBJ1-1, the V gene TRBV27; 8 bases align to TRBD1. CDR1 is MNHEY and CDR2 is SMNVEV in the germline V gene (reference sequence). This CDR3 spans 15 amino acids. Trimming removed 0 bases from V and 4 bases from J; junction bases left unmatched: 4. CDR3 in DNA: TGTGCCAGCAGTTTATCGCTTACAGGGGGCACTGAAGCTTTCTTT. Protein: CASSLSLTGGTEAFF.

This clonotype was recorded a few times. DNA for the CDR3: TGTGCCAGCAGCTTAGGGACTAGCGGGACCTCCTACAATGAGCAGTTCTTC. It codes for CASSLGTSGTSYNEQFF. The genes are TRBV7-3 and TRBJ2-1; 13 nucleotides align to TRBD2. Losses at the gene ends were 2 bases for V and 0 bases for J; bases not matched to a gene: 1. There are 17 residues in the CDR3. Germline CDR1 SGHTA, CDR2 FQGTGA.

This clonotype was counted many times. V gene TRBV20-1 combines with J gene TRBJ2-1; 11 bases match TRBD2. Germline V CDR1 and CDR2: DFQATT, SNEGSKA (reference sequence). CDR3 length equals 14 residues. The ends lost 7 bases at V and 2 bases at J; junction bases unmatched: 4. The CDR3 DNA reads TGCAGTGTTTTGACTAGCGGGACCTACAATGAGCAGTTCTTC. Protein product: CSVLTSGTYNEQFF.

This clonotype was observed a handful of times. This chain uses TRBV7-2 with TRBJ2-7, with D maybe TRBD1 (6 bases). The V gene's germline CDR1 is SGHTA and CDR2 FQGNSA. CDR3 length equals 15 residues. Trimming stripped 6 bases from V and 4 bases from J, with 19 bases between. The CDR3 region has the DNA TGTGCCAGCAGGCTAGAGCCAGGGGAATTGTACGAGCAGTACTTC. Amino acids: CASRLEPGELYEQYF.

The rearrangement links TRBV6-1 to TRBJ2-7; no reliable D call. Germline CDR1 and CDR2: MNHNS and SASEGT. V shed 2 bases and J shed 5 bases, with 13 bases lying between them. The CDR3 runs 14 residues. The CDR3: CASSEPVVGHEQYF. CDR3 nucleotide sequence: TGTGCCAGCAGTGAACCGGTAGTTGGACACGAGCAGTACTTC.

V and J are TRBV28 and TRBJ2-1; D is ambiguous. The germline gives CDR1 MDHEN, CDR2 SYDVKM. This CDR3 contains 14 residues. Trimming pared 5 bases from V and 4 bases from J, leaving 12 bases between. CDR3 residues: CASSSRPEYNEQFF. The CDR3 region has the DNA TGTGCCAGCAGTAGCCGGCCCGAATACAATGAGCAGTTCTTC.

This clonotype appeared a few times. The chain is built from TRBV6-2 or TRBV6-3 and TRBJ2-7; D ambiguous. The germline CDR1 and CDR2 sequences are MNHEY and SVGEGT. V was shortened by 5 bases and J by 2 bases, with 13 bases between the two germline ends. The CDR3 spans 14 residues. The CDR3 region has the DNA TGTGCCAGCAGTGGCCCCTCCCTGACCTACGAGCAGTACTTC. Translation: CASSGPSLTYEQYF.

This clonotype was recorded at least ten times. J is TRBJ2-1 and V is TRBV7-6; 8 bases map to TRBD2. Germline CDR1 SGHVS, CDR2 FNYEAQ. V trimming: 7 bases; J trimming: 8 bases; junction bases outside the gene matches: 13. CDR3 length: 15 amino acids. The CDR3 region is CASTLRGGPVDEQFF. The CDR3 DNA is TGTGCCAGCACCCTTCGGGGGGGGCCTGTCGATGAGCAGTTCTTC.

A note on this clonotype: The CDR3 does not close with the conserved phenylalanine or tryptophan, likely indicating a read error. The rearrangement uses TRBV6-5 and TRBJ2-5; D remains ambiguous. Trimming took 0 bases from V and 5 from J, leaving 13 bases between them. The germline V gene has CDR1 MNHEY and CDR2 SVGAGI. The CDR3 is 15 amino acids. The CDR3 region is CASSYSMSRRETQYY. The CDR3 region has the DNA TGTGCCAGCAGTTACTCGATGAGCCGTCGGGAGACCCAGTACTAC.